The T cell receptor (beta chain) under discussion was sequenced for a study of T cells after yellow fever vaccination (dated by TCRdb to the late 2010s). At the level of the whole study: The SMART-Seq v4 Ultra Low Input RNA kit was used to prepare libraries from fractions with low cell numbers. To track T-cell clones before and after primary and booster YFV17D yellow fever vaccination, bulk TCR alpha and beta repertoires were sequenced longitudinally. Bulk PBMC replicates and cell subsets were isolated from blood drawn at multiple timepoints before and after both primary and secondary immunization. Two healthy male donors made up the cohort, one aged 18 to 29 years and the other aged 30 to 40 years.

Turning to this clonotype: Its antigen is currently not known. One base away there is no much larger clone; base qualities are not given.

The treatment or condition label corresponds to: live attenuated yellow fever vaccine strain. PBMCs were isolated from peripheral blood using a standard Ficoll-Paque protocol. Dynabeads CD4 and CD8 positive selection kits were used to isolate CD4 and CD8 T-cell fractions. TriZol was used to extract RNA from bulk PBMCs, CD4 and CD8 fractions, and dextramer-positive and dextramer-negative fractions. Study-wide conclusions, independent of this receptor: Most clones expanded after primary vaccination were re-detected after the booster (approximately 95% of CD4 and around 86% of CD8), suggesting broad memory maintenance. The study included only a couple of donors, which limits how far the findings can be generalized. Computational filtering was needed because FACS-sorted repertoires could contain abundant contaminating clonotypes from the bulk population. Compared with the primary T-cell response, the secondary T-cell response was faster but weaker, reaching its peak on day 5 rather than on day 15. A small share of clonotypes occurred in both CD4 and CD8 compartments, likely arising from convergent recombination.

TCRdb names Illumina NovaSeq 6000 as the instrument used. TCR cDNA was synthesized by 5'RACE template switching, which introduced a universal primer site and unique molecular identifiers. cDNA synthesis was primed from both the TCR alpha and TCR beta constant segments. Libraries were amplified in two PCR steps, with sample barcodes and sequencing adapters added in the second step. Sequencing of libraries was performed on Illumina HiSeq 2500 (2x100 bp) or NovaSeq (2x150 bp). In the paper's pipeline: MIGEC was used to demultiplex reads and collapse the reads into UMI consensus sequences, and MiXCR was used for V(D)J alignment. Using edgeR on replicate PBMC samples, clonotypes were called vaccine-responding if FDR was below 0.01 and the log2 fold change was above 5 up to day 15. Bulk clonotypes were assigned CD4 or CD8 identity according to which sequenced CD4 or CD8 repertoire held them at higher abundance. The public reads were reprocessed in TCRdb via fastp at Q25 and MiXCR, keeping in-frame beta chains. All rows with the same CDR3 protein become a single entry with the most common DNA and genes. The V and J calls shown here were made by TCRdb, not taken from the authors' results. This sample has 200,000 to 250,000 distinct CDR3 sequences in its table, and 3% to 3.5% of those were observed once. The top ten clonotypes cover around 3.2% of the sample.

Inclusive of the bounding cysteine and phenylalanine, the CDR3 is 16 residues long. The retained sequence is limited to the CDR3, 48 bases, with the frame set at the first base. The V and J ends are trimmed by 1 base and 4 bases, leaving 16 bases between them. As encoded in the germline V gene, CDR1 is MDHEN while CDR2 is SYDVKM. This sequence was found in a man younger than 35 who received the YFV17D yellow fever vaccine. The chain is assembled from TRBV28 and TRBJ1-2, with the D gene not confidently named. The source material was CD4+ T cells sorted from PBMCs, sampled 10 days after the yellow fever booster vaccination. The nucleotide sequence is TGTGCCAGCAGTTTATTGGGGTTTGGGGTCGGCTATGGCTACACCTTC. It specifies CASSLLGFGVGYGYTF.